This TCR beta chain was captured by sequencing in a study of cytomegalovirus exposure and HLA in healthy donors. The CDR3 sequence is 14 residues long. J was trimmed by 1 base and V by 4 bases; bases with no gene match: 4. Germline lookup yields CDR1 SGHDT and CDR2 YYEEEE. 60 Vbeta and 13 Jbeta primers were used in PCR. In the original processing: The authors later counted tens of millions of unique TCR beta chains, roughly 10 million of them shared. The assay was immunoSEQ multiplex PCR, and TCRdb's table has in-frame clones only and misses some. V, J and clone size were drawn from that table, and D and trimming were deduced from the DNA. The sample contains about 220,000 clones, approximately 88% of which appear only once.

Source material: PBMCs. This chain uses TRBV5-6 with TRBJ1-1, with TRBD1 identical over 7 bases. The receptor was isolated from a boy younger than 10 in good health and CMV-seronegative. The CDR3 region is CASSRGQENTEAFF. The DNA of the CDR3 is TGTGCCAGCAGCCGTGGACAGGAGAACACTGAAGCTTTCTTT.